This passage covers 12 T cell receptor beta chains from one sample sequenced in a study of cytomegalovirus exposure and HLA in healthy donors. Both 60 Vbeta primers and 13 Jbeta primers went into the PCR. Method: immunoSEQ multiplex PCR; TCRdb's copy keeps in-frame clones and lacks some. In the table there are approximately 160,000 clones, about 70% of which are singletons. Material: PBMCs. The receptors derive from a woman between 40 and 55 years old in good health and CMV-seropositive.

The J gene is TRBJ1-2, the V gene TRBV6-1, with D tentatively TRBD1 (6 bases). V lost 6 bases and J 4 bases, leaving 12 bases between the germline ends. The V gene's germline CDR1 is MNHNS and CDR2 SASEGT. CDR3 length: 13 amino acids. CDR3 nucleotides: TGTGCCAGCAGGAGTACAGGGTCCTATGGCTACACCTTC. Encoded protein: CASRSTGSYGYTF.

The chain has TRBV27 and TRBJ2-7; D might be TRBD2 (5 bases). Germline V gene data show CDR1 as MNHEY and CDR2 as SMNVEV (reference sequence). The V end lost 3 bases, the J end lost 3 bases, and 12 bases lay between the germline ends. The CDR3 runs to 14 residues. The CDR3 spells CASSFAGERYEQYF. The CDR3 region has the DNA TGTGCCAGCAGTTTCGCCGGGGAACGCTACGAGCAGTACTTC.

The genes are TRBV11-2 and TRBJ2-5, with D perhaps matching TRBD2 (6 bases). CDR1 and CDR2 (germline): SGHAT, FQNNGV. The CDR3 contains 13 residues. V lost 5 bases, J lost 4 bases, and 11 bases lay in between. This CDR3 reads CASSAGGLETQYF. The CDR3 DNA reads TGTGCCAGCAGCGCCGGAGGGTTAGAGACCCAGTACTTC.

This chain links TRBV2 with TRBJ2-5; TRBD2 matches at 10 bases. This CDR3 has 15 amino acids. The V gene's germline CDR1 is SNHLY and CDR2 FYNNEI. Trimming cost V 6 bases and J 2 bases; bases outside gene matches: 6. CDR3 protein: CASSRWTSGQETQYF. CDR3 sequence (DNA): TGTGCCAGCAGCCGATGGACTAGCGGACAAGAGACCCAGTACTTC.

The rearrangement links TRBV4-3 to TRBJ1-1, with TRBD1 as a possible D gene (5 bases). The CDR3 totals 14 residues. Trimming took 4 bases from V and 1 from J, leaving 10 bases between them. From germline, CDR1 is LGHNA and CDR2 YSLEER. The DNA of the CDR3 is TGCGCCAGCAGCCCCCGACAGAGGAACACTGAAGCTTTCTTT. The encoded protein is CASSPRQRNTEAFF.

CDR3 DNA: TGTGCCGTCGGACAGCGCAGCTCTGGGGCCAACGTCCTGACTTTC. Translating gives CAVGQRSSGANVLTF. The chain links TRBV15 to TRBJ2-6, with D maybe TRBD1 (6 bases). The ends were cut back, 11 bases at V and 0 bases at J, with 14 bases in the middle. Germline-derived CDR1 and CDR2 are LNHNV and YYDKDF (reference sequence). This CDR3 is 15 amino acids long.

A few counts support this clone. CDR3 amino acids: CASSFSGGRETQYF. The CDR3 DNA reads as TGTGCCAGCAGTTTTAGCGGGGGGCGAGAGACCCAGTACTTC. The rearrangement links TRBV28 to TRBJ2-5; TRBD2 matches 10 bases. With V trimmed by 3 bases and J by 4 bases, 2 bases remained unmatched. The CDR3 extends over 14 amino acids. Germline CDR1 MDHEN, CDR2 SYDVKM.

V gene TRBV14 combines with J gene TRBJ2-2; 7 bases map to TRBD1. The V gene's germline CDR1 is SGHDN and CDR2 FVKESK. Trimming cost V 5 bases and J 6 bases; bases outside gene matches: 3. The CDR3 has 13 residues. Written as DNA, the CDR3 is TGTGCCAGCAGCTCACAGGGGCCCGGGGAGCTGTTTTTT. Its protein is CASSSQGPGELFF.

This clone turned up a few times. This chain links TRBV28 with TRBJ2-7; TRBD2 agrees at 12 bases. CDR3 length: 13 amino acids. Germline-derived CDR1 and CDR2 are MDHEN and SYDVKM. V was clipped by 8 bases and J by 7 bases; unmatched bases: 6. The CDR3 region has the DNA TGTGCCAGCCGCTTAGGACTAGCGGGGGAGCAGTACTTC. Protein product: CASRLGLAGEQYF.

Written as DNA, the CDR3 is TGTGCCAGCAGCTTAGGCGGAGACTCTGGGGCCAACGTCCTGACTTTC. The encoded protein is CASSLGGDSGANVLTF. The chain carries TRBV7-6 and TRBJ2-6; D unclear. Trimming pared 1 base from V and 0 bases from J, leaving 7 bases between. Germline-derived CDR1 and CDR2 are SGHVS and FNYEAQ. CDR3 length equals 16 residues.

V and J are TRBV28 and TRBJ2-7; perhaps TRBD1 as D (6 bases). Germline lookup yields CDR1 MDHEN and CDR2 SYDVKM. The CDR3 spans 14 residues. V shed 4 bases and J shed 2 bases, with 12 bases lying between them. CDR3 DNA: TGTGCCAGCAGTTGGGAACAGGGACCCTACGAGCAGTACTTC. Residues: CASSWEQGPYEQYF. Variable domain in full (rest from reference TRBV28 and TRBJ2-7): DVKVTQSSRYLVKRTGEKVFLECVQDMDHENMFWYRQDPGLGLRLIYFSYDVKMKEKGDIPEGYSVSREKKERFSLILESASTNQTSMYLCASSWEQGPYEQYFGPGTRLTVT.

The chain joins TRBV27 to TRBJ1-2; TRBD1 matches at 7 bases. Germline V gives CDR1 MNHEY, CDR2 SMNVEV (reference sequence). The CDR3 totals 11 residues. Unmatched junction bases numbered 5, after V lost 8 bases and J lost 8 bases. CDR3 nucleotides: TGTGCCAGCGGGACAGTCTGGGGCTACACCTTC. The encoded protein is CASGTVWGYTF.